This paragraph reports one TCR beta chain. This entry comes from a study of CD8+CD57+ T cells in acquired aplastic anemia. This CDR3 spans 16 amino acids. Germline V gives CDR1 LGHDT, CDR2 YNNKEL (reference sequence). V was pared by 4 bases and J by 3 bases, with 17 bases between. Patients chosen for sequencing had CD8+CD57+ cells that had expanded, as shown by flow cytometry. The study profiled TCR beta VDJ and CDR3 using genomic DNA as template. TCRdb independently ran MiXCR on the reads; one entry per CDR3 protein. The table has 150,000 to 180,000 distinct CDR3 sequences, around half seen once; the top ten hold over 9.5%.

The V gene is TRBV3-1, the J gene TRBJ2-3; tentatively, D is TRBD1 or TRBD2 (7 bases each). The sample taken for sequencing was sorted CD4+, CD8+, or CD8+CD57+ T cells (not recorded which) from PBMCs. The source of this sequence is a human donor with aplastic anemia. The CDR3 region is CASSLPGGVSTDTQYF. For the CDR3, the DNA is TGTGCCAGCAGCCTCCCAGGGGGGGTGAGTACAGATACGCAGTATTTT.